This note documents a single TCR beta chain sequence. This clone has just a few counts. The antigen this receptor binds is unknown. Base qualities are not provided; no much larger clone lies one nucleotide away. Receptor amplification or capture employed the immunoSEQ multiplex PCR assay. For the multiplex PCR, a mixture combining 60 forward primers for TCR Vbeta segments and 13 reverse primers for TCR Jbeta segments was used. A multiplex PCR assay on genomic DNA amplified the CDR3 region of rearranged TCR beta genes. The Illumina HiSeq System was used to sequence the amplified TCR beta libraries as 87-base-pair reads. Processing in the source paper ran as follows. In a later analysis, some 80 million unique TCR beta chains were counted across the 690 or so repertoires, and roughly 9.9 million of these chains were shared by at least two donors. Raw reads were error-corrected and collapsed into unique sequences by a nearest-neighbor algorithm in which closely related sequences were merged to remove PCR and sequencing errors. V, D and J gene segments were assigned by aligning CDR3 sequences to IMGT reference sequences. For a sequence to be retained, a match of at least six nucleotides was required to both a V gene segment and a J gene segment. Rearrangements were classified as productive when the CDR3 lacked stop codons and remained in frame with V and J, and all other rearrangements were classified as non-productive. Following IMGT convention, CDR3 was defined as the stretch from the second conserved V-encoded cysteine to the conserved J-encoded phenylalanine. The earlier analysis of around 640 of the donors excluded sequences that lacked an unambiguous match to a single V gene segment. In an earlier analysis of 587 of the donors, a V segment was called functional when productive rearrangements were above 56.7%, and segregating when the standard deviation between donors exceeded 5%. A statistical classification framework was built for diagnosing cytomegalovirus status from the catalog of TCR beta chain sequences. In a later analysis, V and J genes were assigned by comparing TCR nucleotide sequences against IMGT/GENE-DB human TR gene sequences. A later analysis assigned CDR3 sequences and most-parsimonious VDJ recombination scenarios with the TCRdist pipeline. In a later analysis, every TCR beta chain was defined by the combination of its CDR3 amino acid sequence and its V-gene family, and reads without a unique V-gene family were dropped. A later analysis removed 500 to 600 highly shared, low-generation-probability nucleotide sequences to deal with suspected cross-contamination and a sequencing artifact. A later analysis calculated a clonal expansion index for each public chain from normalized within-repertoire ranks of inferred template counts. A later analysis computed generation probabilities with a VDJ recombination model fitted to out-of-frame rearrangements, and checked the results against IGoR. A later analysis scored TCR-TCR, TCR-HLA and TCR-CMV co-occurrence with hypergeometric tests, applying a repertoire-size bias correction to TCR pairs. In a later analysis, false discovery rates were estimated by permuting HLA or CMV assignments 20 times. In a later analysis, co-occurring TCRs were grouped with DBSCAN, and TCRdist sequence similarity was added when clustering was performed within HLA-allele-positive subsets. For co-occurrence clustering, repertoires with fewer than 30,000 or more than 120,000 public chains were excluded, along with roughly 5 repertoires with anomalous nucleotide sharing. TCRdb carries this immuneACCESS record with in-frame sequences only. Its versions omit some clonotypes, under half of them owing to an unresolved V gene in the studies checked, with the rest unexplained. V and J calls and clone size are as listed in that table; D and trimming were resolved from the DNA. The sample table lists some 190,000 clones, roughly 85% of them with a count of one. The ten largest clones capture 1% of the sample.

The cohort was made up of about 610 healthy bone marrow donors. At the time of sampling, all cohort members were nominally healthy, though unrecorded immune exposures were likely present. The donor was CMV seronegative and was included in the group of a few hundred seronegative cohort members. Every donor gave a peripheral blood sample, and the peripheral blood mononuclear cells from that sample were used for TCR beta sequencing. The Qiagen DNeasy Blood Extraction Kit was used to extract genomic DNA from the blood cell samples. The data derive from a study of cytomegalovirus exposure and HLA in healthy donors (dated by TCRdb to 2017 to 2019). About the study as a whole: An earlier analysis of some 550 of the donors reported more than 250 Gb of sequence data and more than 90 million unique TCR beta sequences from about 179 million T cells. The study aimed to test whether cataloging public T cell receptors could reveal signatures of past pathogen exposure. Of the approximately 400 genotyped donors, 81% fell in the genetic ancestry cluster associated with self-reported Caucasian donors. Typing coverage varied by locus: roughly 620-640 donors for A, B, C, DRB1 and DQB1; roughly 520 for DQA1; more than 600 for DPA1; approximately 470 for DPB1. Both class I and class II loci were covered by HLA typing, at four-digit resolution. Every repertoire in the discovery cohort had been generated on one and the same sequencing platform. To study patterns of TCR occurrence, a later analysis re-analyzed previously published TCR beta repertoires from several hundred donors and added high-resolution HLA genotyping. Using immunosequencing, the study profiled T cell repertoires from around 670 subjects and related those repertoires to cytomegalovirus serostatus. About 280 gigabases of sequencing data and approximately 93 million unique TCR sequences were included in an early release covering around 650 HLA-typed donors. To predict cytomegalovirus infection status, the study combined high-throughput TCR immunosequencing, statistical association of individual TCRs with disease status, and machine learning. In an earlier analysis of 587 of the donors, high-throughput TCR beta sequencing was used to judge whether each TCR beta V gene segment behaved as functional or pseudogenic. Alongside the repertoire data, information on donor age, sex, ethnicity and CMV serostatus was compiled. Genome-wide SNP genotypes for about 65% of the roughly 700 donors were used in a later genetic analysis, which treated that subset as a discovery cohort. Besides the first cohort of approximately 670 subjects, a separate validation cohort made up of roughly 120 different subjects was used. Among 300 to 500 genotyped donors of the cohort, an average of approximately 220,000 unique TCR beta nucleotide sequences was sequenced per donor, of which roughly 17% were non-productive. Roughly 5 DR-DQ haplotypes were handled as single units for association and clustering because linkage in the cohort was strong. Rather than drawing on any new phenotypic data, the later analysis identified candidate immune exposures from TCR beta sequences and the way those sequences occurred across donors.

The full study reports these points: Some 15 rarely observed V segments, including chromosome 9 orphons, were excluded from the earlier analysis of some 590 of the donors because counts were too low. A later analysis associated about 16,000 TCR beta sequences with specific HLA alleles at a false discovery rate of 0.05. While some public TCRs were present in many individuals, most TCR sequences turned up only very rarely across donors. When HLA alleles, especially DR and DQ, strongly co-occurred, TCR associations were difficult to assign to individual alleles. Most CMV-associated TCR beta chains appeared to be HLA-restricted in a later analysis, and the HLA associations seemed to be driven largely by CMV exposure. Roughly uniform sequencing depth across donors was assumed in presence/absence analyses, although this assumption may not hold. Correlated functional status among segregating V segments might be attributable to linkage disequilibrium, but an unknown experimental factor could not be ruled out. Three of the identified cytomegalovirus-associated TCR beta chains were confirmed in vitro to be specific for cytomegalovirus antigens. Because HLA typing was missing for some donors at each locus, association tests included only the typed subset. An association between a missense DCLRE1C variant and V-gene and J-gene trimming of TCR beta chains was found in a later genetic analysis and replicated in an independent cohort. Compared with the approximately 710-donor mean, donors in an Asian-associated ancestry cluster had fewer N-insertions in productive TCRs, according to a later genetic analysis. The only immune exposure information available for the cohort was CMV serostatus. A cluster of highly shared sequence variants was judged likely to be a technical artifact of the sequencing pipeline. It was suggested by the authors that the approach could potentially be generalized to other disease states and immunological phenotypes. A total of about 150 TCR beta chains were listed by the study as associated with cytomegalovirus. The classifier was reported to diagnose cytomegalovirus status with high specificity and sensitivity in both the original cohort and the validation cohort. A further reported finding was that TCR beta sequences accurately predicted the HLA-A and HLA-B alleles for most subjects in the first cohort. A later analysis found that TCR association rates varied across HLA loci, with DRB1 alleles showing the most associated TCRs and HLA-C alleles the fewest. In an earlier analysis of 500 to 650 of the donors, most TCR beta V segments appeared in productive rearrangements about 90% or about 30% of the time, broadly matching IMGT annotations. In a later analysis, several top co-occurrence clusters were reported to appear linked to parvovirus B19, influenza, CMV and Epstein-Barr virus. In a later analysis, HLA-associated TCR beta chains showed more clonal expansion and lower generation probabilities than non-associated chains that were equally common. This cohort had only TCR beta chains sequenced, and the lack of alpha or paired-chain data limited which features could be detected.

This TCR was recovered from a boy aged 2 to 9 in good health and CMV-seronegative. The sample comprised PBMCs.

Here the CDR3 is given as CAWSVLDRGTSKSVYEQYF. The base sequence is TGTGCCTGGAGTGTATTAGACCGCGGGACCTCTAAATCGGTCTACGAGCAGTACTTC. This chain is built from TRBV30 and TRBJ2-7; the D region possibly corresponds to TRBD2 (6 bases align). Including the terminal cysteine and phenylalanine, the CDR3 comprises 19 residues. The only DNA kept is the CDR3, 57 bases in frame from the first base. Trimming removed 0 bases from V and 3 bases from J, leaving 27 bases between the germline ends. The CDR1 and CDR2 encoded by the germline V gene (reference sequence) are GTSNPN and SVGIG.